Presented here are 9 T cell receptor beta chains from one specimen sequenced in a study of blood T cell repertoires in COVID-19. Method: immunoSEQ multiplex PCR; TCRdb's copy keeps in-frame clones and lacks some. The sample includes over 200,000 clones, 80% to 85% of them seen just once. Sequenced sample: peripheral blood. These receptors all stem from a man aged 45-65 years with active or convalescent COVID-19.

V usage is TRBV30 and J usage is TRBJ2-5; tentatively, D is TRBD2 (6 bases). Germline V gives CDR1 GTSNPN, CDR2 SVGIG (reference sequence). CDR3 length: 14 amino acids. Between the trimmed V and J ends, which lost 2 bases and 5 bases, there was a span of 15 bases. CDR3 nucleotides: TGTGCCTGGAGTTGGGGAGGTAATAGGGAGACCCAGTACTTC. Protein sequence: CAWSWGGNRETQYF. Full variable domain (remainder filled in from reference TRBV30 and TRBJ2-5): SQTIHQWPATLVQPVGSPLSLECTVEGTSNPNLYWYRQAAGRGLQLLFYSVGIGQISSEVPQNLSASRPQDRQFILSSKKLLLSDSGFYLCAWSWGGNRETQYFGPGTRLLVL.

This clone was seen a handful of times. This chain links TRBV19 with TRBJ1-4; D ambiguous. CDR3 length: 13 residues. V dropped 11 bases and J dropped 7 bases, with 17 bases sitting between them. Germline V gives CDR1 LNHDA, CDR2 SQIVND (reference sequence). The CDR3 region is CAVGEAAVEKLFF. The CDR3 nucleotides are TGTGCCGTCGGGGAGGCGGCGGTTGAAAAACTGTTTTTT. The variable domain in full, completed from reference TRBV19 and TRBJ1-4, reads DGGITQSPKYLFRKEGQNVTLSCEQNLNHDAMYWYRQDPGQGLRLIYYSQIVNDFQKGDIAEGYSVSREKKESFPLTVTSAQKNPTAFYLCAVGEAAVEKLFFGSGTQLSVL.

The rearrangement links TRBV14 to TRBJ2-1, with a weak D call TRBD2 (5 bases). Per the germline V gene, CDR1 is SGHDN and CDR2 is FVKESK. The CDR3 runs 16 residues. The V end was cut by 2 bases, the J end by 8 bases, with 19 bases between. CDR3 DNA sequence: TGTGCCAGCAGCCAAAACCCCGGACGGGGTAAAGATGAGCAGTTCTTC. Translated: CASSQNPGRGKDEQFF.

This chain links TRBV10-3 with TRBJ1-6; a possible D gene is TRBD1 (5 bases). From germline, CDR1 is ENHRY and CDR2 SYGVKD. Trimming shortened V by 2 bases and J by 7 bases, and 9 bases separated the two germline ends. This CDR3 comprises 14 residues. CDR3 loop: CAISEAQANSPLHF. The CDR3 DNA is TGTGCCATCAGTGAGGCACAGGCCAATTCACCCCTCCACTTT.

The chain links TRBV5-5 to TRBJ1-5; D gene ambiguous. This CDR3 is built from 15 residues. Deletions cut 6 bases from V and 1 base from J, with 14 bases between. CDR1 and CDR2 (germline): SGHKS, YYEKEE (reference sequence). The CDR3 bases are TGTGCCAGCACCCCCCGACCCGGGAGCAATCAGCCCCAGCATTTT. Residues: CASTPRPGSNQPQHF. Combining the CDR3 with reference TRBV5-5 and TRBJ1-5 gives the whole variable domain DAGVTQSPTHLIKTRGQQVTLRCSPISGHKSVSWYQQVLGQGPQFIFQYYEKEERGRGNFPDRFSARQFPNYSSELNVNALLLGDSALYLCASTPRPGSNQPQHFGDGTRLSIL.

This chain uses TRBV11-1 with TRBJ2-1, with 9 positions matching TRBD1. Looked up from germline, CDR1 is SGHAT and CDR2 is FQDESV (reference sequence). The CDR3 covers 15 residues. V lost 5 bases, J lost 4 bases, and 6 bases stayed unmatched. Here the CDR3 DNA reads TGTGCCAGCAGCGGACGGGACAGGGCGTACAATGAGCAGTTCTTC. Amino acid sequence: CASSGRDRAYNEQFF. The whole variable domain, filled in from reference TRBV11-1 and TRBJ2-1, reads EAEVAQSPRYKITEKSQAVAFWCDPISGHATLYWYRQILGQGPELLVQFQDESVVDDSQLPKDRFSAERLKGVDSTLKIQPAELGDSAMYLCASSGRDRAYNEQFFGPGTRLTVL.

The chain employs TRBV11-2 and TRBJ2-3; TRBD1 aligns across 9 bases. V lost 4 bases and J lost 0; bases outside the gene matches: 11. CDR1 and CDR2 from the germline V gene are SGHAT and FQNNGV. This CDR3 has 18 amino acids. The CDR3 nucleotides are TGTGCCAGCAGCTCCGGACAGGGGACTTCCCCAAGCACAGATACGCAGTATTTT. This translates into CASSSGQGTSPSTDTQYF.

This clone turned up a few times. The V gene is TRBV30, the J gene TRBJ1-6; 10 positions agree with TRBD1. CDR1 is GTSNPN and CDR2 is SVGIG in the germline V gene (reference sequence). CDR3 length: 13 amino acids. With 5 bases clipped from V and 8 bases from J, the junction kept 3 bases outside the gene matches. CDR3 region: CAWRTGGDSPLHF. The CDR3 region has the DNA TGTGCCTGGCGGACAGGGGGGGATTCACCCCTCCACTTT.

The chain carries TRBV10-3 and TRBJ2-5; D is uncertain. CDR1 ENHRY and CDR2 SYGVKD come from the germline V gene. The length of the CDR3 is 12 residues. V lost 5 bases, J lost 1 base, and 5 bases lay in between. This chain's CDR3 is CAISTRQETQYF. For the CDR3, the DNA is TGTGCCATCAGTACACGCCAAGAGACCCAGTACTTC.